Sequencing of this T cell receptor (beta chain) was carried out in a study of Ad26.COV2.S vaccination and SARS-CoV-2 variants. Study outcomes and limitations: The placebo group had lower spike-specific TCR breadth than the vaccine recipients did. Substantial breadth in spike-specific CD8+ and CD4+ T cell responses was reportedly seen after vaccination.

Using immunoSEQ multiplex PCR, the repertoire was profiled, and TCRdb retains in-frame clones only, with some absent. The sample shows approximately 300,000 clones, about 82% of them seen only once. In the case of this clone: Its antigen is not known.

Trimming shortened V by 3 bases and J by 5 bases, and 19 bases separated the two germline ends. Germline V gene lookup returns CDR1 SGHRS and CDR2 YFSETQ. The CDR3 has 16 amino acids. Sample treatment: roughly 19 received Ad26.COV2.S at low or high dose, single or two shots; roughly 5 received placebo; per-sample allocation not given. The study sampled participants on day 63 after the first vaccine or placebo injection. It was an adult aged 18-55 years in Boston who was the donor. The shot given was an Ad26 vector that makes Wuhan-strain SARS-CoV-2 spike. Here the sequenced sample was peripheral blood, taken in a trial of Ad26.COV2.S vaccine versus placebo. The receptor's source is a person aged 18-60 years who received the Ad26.COV2.S COVID-19 vaccine or a placebo. The V and J genes are TRBV5-1 and TRBJ2-3, with D perhaps matching TRBD1 or TRBD2 (5 bases each). The CDR3, as DNA: TGCGCCAGCAGCTCGCTATCCGGGACCTCAGGAGATACGCAGTATTTT. This encodes CASSSLSGTSGDTQYF.